Sequencing of this TCR beta chain was carried out in a study of cytomegalovirus exposure and HLA in healthy donors. In the PCR, 60 Vbeta and 13 Jbeta primers were used. Clones were read by immunoSEQ multiplex PCR, and TCRdb kept only the in-frame ones, dropping some. Found here are around 50,000 clones; the top ten clones hold about 12%. In germline, CDR1 is SGDLS, CDR2 YYNGEE. Trimming took 3 bases from V and 2 from J; bases not matched to a gene: 7. This CDR3 has 15 amino acids. This receptor was obtained from a woman aged 25 to 39 in good health and CMV-seropositive. The chain carries TRBV9 and TRBJ1-1, with 7 bases aligning to TRBD1. Sequences were obtained from PBMCs. CDR3 sequence (DNA): TGTGCCAGCAGCGGATACAGGGGAGGAAACACTGAAGCTTTCTTT. It is translated as CASSGYRGGNTEAFF.